These 13 T cell receptor beta chains were sequenced from one sample in a study of early T cells in non-severe SARS-CoV-2 infection. MiXCR was run by TCRdb on the 5' RACE reads, yielding one entry per CDR3 protein. Of more than 55,000 distinct CDR3 sequences listed, about 4.6% are singletons. Sequences were derived from whole blood, sampled at baseline. The source is an adult who was a healthcare worker with PCR-confirmed SARS-CoV-2 infection or an uninfected control (not recorded which). The donor label of this sample is uncertain.

This clonotype came up a few times. The chain combines TRBV6-2 or TRBV6-3 with TRBJ2-3; 10 bases map to TRBD2. Trimming took 6 bases from V and 6 from J; bases not matched to a gene: 3. CDR3 length: 13 residues. The germline CDR1 and CDR2 sequences are MNHEY and SVGEGT. The CDR3 protein is CASRLAGPDTQYF. The CDR3 bases are TGTGCCAGCAGACTAGCGGGGCCCGATACGCAGTATTTT.

This clonotype showed up just a few times. The genes are TRBV7-2 and TRBJ2-5; 7 nucleotides match TRBD1. Germline trimming cut 1 base from V and 5 bases from J; bases unmatched to any gene: 7. CDR3 length: 15 residues. Germline values: CDR1 SGHTA, CDR2 FQGNSA. CDR3 bases: TGTGCCAGCAGCTTAGTTACAGGGGCGAGGGAGACCCAGTACTTC. Translation gives CASSLVTGARETQYF.

This clonotype was observed many times. This rearrangement joins TRBV18 to TRBJ2-3; TRBD1 might be the D (5 bases). V was shortened by 3 bases and J by 4 bases, with 8 bases between the two germline ends. Germline CDR1 is KGHSH and CDR2 is LQKENI. The CDR3 is 13 amino acids. DNA for the CDR3: TGTGCCAGCTCACCTGAAGGGGCAGATACGCAGTATTTT. As protein: CASSPEGADTQYF. Full variable domain (rest looked up from reference TRBV18 and TRBJ2-3): NAGVMQNPRHLVRRRGQEARLRCSPMKGHSHVYWYRQLPEEGLKFMVYLQKENIIDESGMPKERFSAEFPKEGPSILRIQQVVRGDSAAYFCASSPEGADTQYFGPGTRLTVL.

V and J are TRBV5-4 and TRBJ1-1, with a possible D match to TRBD1 (6 bases). Trimming took off 4 bases at V and 7 bases at J, with 14 bases between the two ends. From germline, CDR1 is SGHNT and CDR2 YYREEE (reference sequence). The CDR3 runs 13 residues. The CDR3 DNA follows: TGTGCCAGCAGCCCCCAACAGGGATTTGAAGCTTTCTTT. Translation: CASSPQQGFEAFF.

About this clonotype itself: With a much larger clone just one base away, this may be a read error. This chain links TRBV12-3 or TRBV12-4 with TRBJ2-1, with D uncertain. The CDR3 loop spans 12 amino acids. In DNA form, the CDR3 reads TGTGCCAGCAGTTACTCGAACAATGAGCATTTCTTC. Protein: CASSYSNNEHFF.

In its sample, this clonotype was seen many times. The chain uses TRBV11-2 and TRBJ1-1; weak D call: TRBD1 (5 bases). Trimming took off 4 bases at V and 0 bases at J, with 12 bases between the two ends. From germline, CDR1 is SGHAT and CDR2 FQNNGV. The CDR3 loop spans 15 amino acids. This CDR3 is CASSSGGSMNTEAFF. CDR3 nucleotides: TGTGCCAGCAGCTCGGGGGGGTCCATGAACACTGAAGCTTTCTTT.

This clonotype was detected a few times. V is TRBV11-2 and J is TRBJ2-5; possibly TRBD2 for D (5 bases). Germline CDR1 is SGHAT and CDR2 is FQNNGV. There are 15 residues in the CDR3. Trimming removed 3 bases at V and 2 bases at J, with 13 bases between. The CDR3 nucleotides are TGTGCCAGCAGCTTTATGGCGAGGGAACAAGAGACCCAGTACTTC. Protein: CASSFMAREQETQYF.

Turning to this clonotype: The junction does not match germline at one end; this may be a read error. The chain carries TRBV7-3 and TRBJ1-1; possibly TRBD1 for D (6 bases). Germline V CDR1 and CDR2: SGHTA, FQGTGA. This CDR3 spans 14 amino acids. In DNA, the CDR3 is TGTGCCAGTAGCTTATCGGGGGCCTGGACTGAAGCTTTCTTT. Its translation is CASSLSGAWTEAFF.

This clonotype was found a few times. The rearrangement links TRBV28 to TRBJ2-7, with TRBD2 matching over 8 bases. Germline V CDR1 and CDR2: MDHEN, SYDVKM. CDR3 size: 15 residues. The J segment lost 3 bases and the V segment lost 5 bases, leaving 9 bases of the junction unmatched. Written as DNA, the CDR3 is TGTGCCAGCAGTCTGGAGGGCGGGGGGAGCTACGAGCAGTACTTC. Protein product: CASSLEGGGSYEQYF.

This clonotype occurred many times. The V and J genes are TRBV4-1 and TRBJ1-4; tentative D call: TRBD1 (6 bases). The V end lost 5 bases, the J end lost 5 bases, and 12 bases lay between the germline ends. Germline CDR1 reads MGHRA; CDR2 reads YSYEKL. CDR3 length: 14 residues. The CDR3 bases are TGCGCCAGCAGCGTCGGACAGATCAATGAAAAACTGTTTTTT. It specifies CASSVGQINEKLFF.

Many counts were recorded for this clonotype. The junction does not match germline at one end; this may be a read error. The gene calls are TRBV29-1 and TRBJ2-3; 7 nucleotides match TRBD1. Germline V gives CDR1 SQVTM, CDR2 ANQGSEA. The CDR3 runs 13 residues. The CDR3 DNA reads TGCAGCGTTCAAGACAGGGTGGCCGATACGCAGTATTTT. Translation: CSVQDRVADTQYF.

This rearrangement joins TRBV7-8 to TRBJ2-7; D unclear. Germline V gene data show CDR1 as SGHVS and CDR2 as FQNEAQ. The CDR3 totals 14 residues. V lost 3 bases and J lost 2, with 11 bases in between. DNA for the CDR3: TGTGCCAGCAGCTTCCGGACGGCTACCTACGAGCAGTACTTC. It codes for CASSFRTATYEQYF.

V gene TRBV6-5 combines with J gene TRBJ2-3; TRBD2 aligns across 8 bases. V trimming: 6 bases; J trimming: 5 bases; junction bases outside the gene matches: 10. The V gene's germline CDR1 is MNHEY and CDR2 SVGAGI. This CDR3 comprises 15 residues. CDR3 DNA: TGTGCCAGCAGCTCCGTAAGCGGGGGATTAGATACGCAGTATTTT. Amino acids: CASSSVSGGLDTQYF.